This is a list of T cell receptor beta chains from one sample in a study of cytomegalovirus exposure and HLA in healthy donors. This table comes from immunoSEQ multiplex PCR, and its TCRdb copy is limited to in-frame clones, with some not included. This table holds 150,000 to 200,000 clones, roughly 77% found once. Input material: PBMCs. The receptors were sampled from a male donor in good health and CMV-seronegative. Each CDR3 is given with its conserved first and last residue. D genes are given only for firm matches. Clone size appears in some rows only: once, few, many, or a class for an expanded clone.

TRBJ1-1,NA,NA,TRBV6-5,TGTGCCAGCAGTTACGGAGGGACTGAAGCTTTCTTT,CASSYGGTEAFF
TRBJ1-5,NA,NA,TRBV28,TGTGCCAGCAGTTTAGGCCGCCAGAAGCCCCAGCATTTT,CASSLGRQKPQHF
TRBJ2-7,once,TRBD1,TRBV9,TGTGCCAGCAGCCGAAACCAGGGGGCCGATGGATACGAGCAGTACTTC,CASSRNQGADGYEQYF
TRBJ1-4,few,NA,TRBV7-9,TGTGCCAGCAGCCAACAGGGAAGTCGGGAAAAACTGTTTTTT,CASSQQGSREKLFF
TRBJ1-4,few,NA,TRBV6-5,TGTGCCAGCAAATCCCAGAGGTCGTCTGAAAAACTGTTTTTT,CASKSQRSSEKLFF
TRBJ2-1,NA,NA,TRBV11-2,TGTGCCAGCAGCTACTGGGAGCGGAACCAGTTCTTC,CASSYWERNQFF
TRBJ2-3,NA,TRBD2,TRBV7-9,TGTGCCAGCAGCTGGACTAGCGGGAGGGCCCCAGATACGCAGTATTTT,CASSWTSGRAPDTQYF
TRBJ1-1,few,NA,TRBV6-6,TGTGCCAGCAGTTACCCCGAAGAGGGGGTGAACACTGAAGCTTTCTTT,CASSYPEEGVNTEAFF
TRBJ2-7,NA,NA,TRBV4-1,TGCGCCAGCAGCCACTACTCTTCTGCAACCGGGACACGAACCGAGCAGTACTTC,CASSHYSSATGTRTEQYF
TRBJ2-1,NA,TRBD2,TRBV9,TGTGCCAGCAGCGTAACGGGAGGCCGCGACAATGAGCAGTTCTTC,CASSVTGGRDNEQFF
TRBJ2-3,NA,TRBD2,TRBV7-3,TGTGCCAGCAGCTTCCGGACTAGCGGGAGAGATACGCAGTATTTT,CASSFRTSGRDTQYF
TRBJ2-5,once,NA,TRBV5-4,TGTGCCAGCAGCTTGGCGTCCAGGGCAGAGACCCAGTACTTC,CASSLASRAETQYF
TRBJ2-7,NA,NA,TRBV21-1,TGTGCCAGCAGCCCCCGGAACCGGGACAGACTTTCCTACGAGCAGTACTTC,CASSPRNRDRLSYEQYF
TRBJ2-7,few,NA,TRBV28,TGTGCCAGCAGTTTAGGGGGAGGGGGCGAGCAGTACTTC,CASSLGGGGEQYF